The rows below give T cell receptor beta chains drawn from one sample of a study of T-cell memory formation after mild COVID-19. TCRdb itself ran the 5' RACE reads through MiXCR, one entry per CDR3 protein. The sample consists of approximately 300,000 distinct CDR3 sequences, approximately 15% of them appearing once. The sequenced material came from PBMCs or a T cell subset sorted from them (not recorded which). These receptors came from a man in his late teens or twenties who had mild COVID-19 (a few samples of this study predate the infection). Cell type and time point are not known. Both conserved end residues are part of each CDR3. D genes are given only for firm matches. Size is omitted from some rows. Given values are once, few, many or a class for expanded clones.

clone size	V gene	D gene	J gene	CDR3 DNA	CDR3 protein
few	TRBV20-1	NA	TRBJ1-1	TGCAGTGCTCCCGGGTGGAGGGACACTGAAGCTTTCTTT	CSAPGWRDTEAFF
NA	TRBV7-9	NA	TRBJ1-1	TGTGCCAGCAGCTTAGGTTTAGGCGACACTGAAGCTTTCTTT	CASSLGLGDTEAFF
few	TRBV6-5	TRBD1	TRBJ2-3	TGTGCCAGCAGTTCCGGCACAGGGGGAACGCAGTATTTT	CASSSGTGGTQYF
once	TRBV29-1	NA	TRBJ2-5	TGCAGCGTTGGCCTAACGGGCCGAGGGGGGACCCAGTACTTC	CSVGLTGRGGTQYF
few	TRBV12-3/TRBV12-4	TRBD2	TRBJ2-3	TGTGCCAGCAGGGCCCTGACTAGCGATACAGATACGCAGTATTTT	CASRALTSDTDTQYF
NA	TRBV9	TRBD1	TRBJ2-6	TGTGCCATCACACGGGGGACAGGCCCGTCTGGGGCCAACGTCCTGACTTTC	CAITRGTGPSGANVLTF
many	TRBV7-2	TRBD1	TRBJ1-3	TGTGCCAGCAGCTTTGGGACAGGGGGGACCATATATTTT	CASSFGTGGTIYF
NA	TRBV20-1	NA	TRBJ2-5	TGCAGTGCTATAGGGCCGGGGGAGACCCAGTACTTC	CSAIGPGETQYF
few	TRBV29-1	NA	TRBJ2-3	TGCAGCGTTGAAGTGCCCAGGGATACGCAGTATTTT	CSVEVPRDTQYF
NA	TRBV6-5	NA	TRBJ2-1	TGTGCCAGCCGAGGGGCCGGGGTTTTCTCCTACAATGAGCAGTTCTTC	CASRGAGVFSYNEQFF
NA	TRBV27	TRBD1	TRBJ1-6	TGTGCCAGCAGTTTCAAGACTCCCCCGGACAGGGGTTCACCCCTCCACTTT	CASSFKTPPDRGSPLHF
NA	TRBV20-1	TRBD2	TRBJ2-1	TGCAGTGCCCCCTTGGAACTAGCGGGGGGGTCTAATCGCAATGAGCAGTTCTTC	CSAPLELAGGSNRNEQFF
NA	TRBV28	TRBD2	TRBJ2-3	TGTGCCAGCACCTTCAGGAGCGGGGGCCCGCGTCGGCATTTT	CASTFRSGGPRRHF
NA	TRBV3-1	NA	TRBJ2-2	TGTGCCAGCAACCATTTGACCACTCCTAACACCGGGGAGCTGTTTTTT	CASNHLTTPNTGELFF
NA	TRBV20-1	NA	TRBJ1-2	TGCAGTGCTAGAGATCTGGCGGGGGGCTACACCTTC	CSARDLAGGYTF
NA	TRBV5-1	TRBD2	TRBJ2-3	TGCGCCAGCAGCTTGTTTGCGGGGGGTGGAGATACGCAGTATTTT	CASSLFAGGGDTQYF
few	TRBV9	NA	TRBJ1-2	TGTGCCAGCAGCAATGGAGGACAGATCGGCTACACCTTC	CASSNGGQIGYTF
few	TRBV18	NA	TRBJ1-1	TGTGCCAGCTCACCACCACCCGGAGGGGGTAGCACTGAAGCTTTCTTT	CASSPPPGGGSTEAFF
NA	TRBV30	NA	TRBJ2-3	TGTGCCTGGAGCGCCCTTCGTATGGGAGATACGCAGTATTTT	CAWSALRMGDTQYF
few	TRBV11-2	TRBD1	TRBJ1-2	TGTGCCAGCAGCTTAACGGTGGACAGGGATGGCTACACCTTC	CASSLTVDRDGYTF
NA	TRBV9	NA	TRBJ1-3	TGTGCCAGCAGTCAGACTGGGAGCTCTGGAAACACCATATATTTT	CASSQTGSSGNTIYF
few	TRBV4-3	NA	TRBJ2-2	TGCGCCAGCAGCCAAGACGCGCGCACCGGGGAGCTGTTTTTT	CASSQDARTGELFF
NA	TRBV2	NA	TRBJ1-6	TGTGCCAGTGACCCATACGCAGGATCCTATAATTCACCCCTCCACTTT	CASDPYAGSYNSPLHF
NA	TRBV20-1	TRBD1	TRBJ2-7	TGCAGTGCTCGGACAGGGATCGAGGAGCAGTACTTC	CSARTGIEEQYF
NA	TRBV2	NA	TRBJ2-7	TGTGCCAGCAGTGGCCGGACAGCTCTTTACGAGCAGTACTTC	CASSGRTALYEQYF
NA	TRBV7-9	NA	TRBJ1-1	TGTGCCAGCAGCTCGGGGGGCGCCATCCGGGCTTTCTTT	CASSSGGAIRAFF
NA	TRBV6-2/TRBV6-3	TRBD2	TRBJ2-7	TGTGCCAGCACTGTAGCGGGGGGCCACTACGAGCAGTACTTC	CASTVAGGHYEQYF
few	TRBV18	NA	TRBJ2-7	TGTGCCAGCTCCCCGGACTACGAGCAGTACTTC	CASSPDYEQYF
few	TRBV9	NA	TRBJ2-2	TGTGCCAGCAGCGGGTATACCGGGGAGCTGTTTTTT	CASSGYTGELFF
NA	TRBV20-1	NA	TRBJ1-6	TGCAGTGCTAGAGGGATCCAACAAGTCGAGGATTCACCCCTCCACTTT	CSARGIQQVEDSPLHF
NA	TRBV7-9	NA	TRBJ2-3	TGTGCCAGCAGCGTACAGACAGATACGCAGTATTTT	CASSVQTDTQYF
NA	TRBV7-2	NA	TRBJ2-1	TGTGCCAGCAGCCCCAGGACTAGTGGGGGCTCCAATGAGCAGTTCTTC	CASSPRTSGGSNEQFF
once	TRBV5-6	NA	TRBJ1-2	TGTGCCAGCACCTACTGGGGGGGCGCAGTCTATGGCTACACCTTC	CASTYWGGAVYGYTF
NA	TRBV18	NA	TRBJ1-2	TGTGCCAGCTCACCACTGACCGACGCTGGGTATGGCTACACCTTC	CASSPLTDAGYGYTF
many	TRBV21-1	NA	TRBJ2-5	TGTGCCAGCAGCAAAAAGGGGCTAGCGGGGGGGCCAGAGACCCAGTACTTC	CASSKKGLAGGPETQYF
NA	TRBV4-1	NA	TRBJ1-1	TGCGCCAGCAGCCAGGTCCTTCAGGGATGGAACACTGAAGCTTTCTTT	CASSQVLQGWNTEAFF
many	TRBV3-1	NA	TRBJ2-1	TGTGCCAGCAGCGAGGGCAGGGCATTTTTCTACAATGAGCAGTTCTTC	CASSEGRAFFYNEQFF
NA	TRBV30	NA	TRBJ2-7	TGTGCCTGGAGTCCAGGGCCTTACGAGCAGTACTTC	CAWSPGPYEQYF
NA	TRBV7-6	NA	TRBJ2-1	TGTGCCAGCAGTTTGGGACCAACGGGGCAGTTCTTC	CASSLGPTGQFF
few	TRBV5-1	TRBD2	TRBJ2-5	TGCGCCAGCAGCTCTAGCGGGGGGGAAGAGACCCAGTACTTC	CASSSSGGEETQYF
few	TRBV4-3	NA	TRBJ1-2	TGCGCCAGCAGCCAAGACCCCGGGGGGAACTATGGCTACACCTTC	CASSQDPGGNYGYTF
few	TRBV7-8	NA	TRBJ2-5	TGTGCCAGCAGCTCCGATGGGCGGCACGAGACCCAGTACTTC	CASSSDGRHETQYF
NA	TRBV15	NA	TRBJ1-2	TGTGCCACCAGCAGAGATAGGAATTTTGGCTACACCTTC	CATSRDRNFGYTF